The 2 T cell receptor beta chains below were found in one sample sequenced in a study of human T cells and chemical hapten exposure. Described time point: patch test 1, 2 weeks after DPC sensitization. Treatment described: therapeutic diphenylcyclopropenone sensitization with weekly scalp DPC. From the RACE reads, TCRdb called clonotypes with MiXCR, one entry per CDR3 protein. The sample lists about 100,000 distinct CDR3 sequences; 9.5% to 11% were seen once. Sample: whole blood, taken in connection with sensitization to the hapten diphenylcyclopropenone (DPC). These receptor sequences come from a woman aged 40 to 50 with alopecia areata. Some clones in this sample may be carry-over from other donors' samples.

This clonotype was detected only a few times. This chain links TRBV10-3 with TRBJ1-2; 8 bases fit TRBD1. Germline trimming cut 7 bases from V and 6 bases from J; bases unmatched to any gene: 7. Per germline, CDR1 ENHRY and CDR2 SYGVKD. CDR3 length: 13 amino acids. This CDR3 reads CAIKRAGGDGYTF. CDR3 DNA: TGTGCCATCAAAAGGGCAGGGGGCGATGGCTACACCTTC.

This clonotype was found a few times. V usage is TRBV29-1 and J usage is TRBJ2-2; tentatively, D is TRBD1 (6 bases). This CDR3 region has 13 residues. Germline CDR1 and CDR2: SQVTM and ANQGSEA. V shed 4 bases and J shed 4 bases, with 10 bases lying between them. Here the CDR3 reads CSVGAGATGELFF. The CDR3 DNA reads TGCAGCGTTGGGGCAGGGGCCACCGGGGAGCTGTTTTTT.